Below are 29 T cell receptor beta chains sequenced from a single sample in a study of T cells in Graves' hyperthyroidism and ophthalmopathy. TCR beta CDR3 regions were amplified from RNA. The HTBI primer set was used in a first-round RT-PCR of the TCR CDR3. TCRdb independently ran MiXCR on the multiplex PCR reads; one entry per CDR3 protein. Of about 59,000 distinct CDR3 sequences listed, 53% are singletons. Material: blood. Source of these receptors: an older woman with Graves' ophthalmopathy.

V and J are TRBV7-2 and TRBJ1-2; D uncertain. Per the germline V gene, CDR1 is SGHTA and CDR2 is FQGNSA. V was pared by 5 bases and J by 3 bases, with 4 bases between. This CDR3 is built from 11 residues. CDR3 nucleotide sequence: TGTGCCAGCAGCCTTTACTATGGCTACACCTTC. Translation gives CASSLYYGYTF.

This clonotype was seen only a few times. The CDR3 does not end in the conserved phenylalanine or tryptophan, so this is likely a read error. The gene calls are TRBV2 and TRBJ2-7, with TRBD2 as a possible D gene (5 bases). The CDR3 runs to 14 residues. CDR1 is SNHLY and CDR2 is FYNNEI in the germline V gene. Trimming pared 3 bases from V and 0 bases from J, leaving 9 bases between. The CDR3 region is CASSDRTLSYEQYL. CDR3 DNA sequence: TGTGCCAGCAGTGATAGGACTCTCTCCTACGAGCAGTACCTC.

Regarding this clonotype: An end of the junction differs from the germline gene, which may be a read error. The chain combines TRBV11-2 with TRBJ1-1, with TRBD1 matching over 11 bases. There are 17 residues in the CDR3. CDR1 is SGHAT and CDR2 is FQNNGV in the germline V gene. CDR3 in DNA: TGTACCAGCAGCCCAACGGACAGGGGGCAATTAGGCACTGAAGCTTTCTTT. Residues: CTSSPTDRGQLGTEAFF.

The chain recombines TRBV4-3 with TRBJ2-7; TRBD1 aligns across 10 bases. The CDR3 extends over 16 amino acids. Germline lookup yields CDR1 LGHNA and CDR2 YSLEER. Trimming removed 10 bases from V and 2 bases from J; junction bases left unmatched: 14. The CDR3 DNA is TGCGCCAACCGACCGGGACAGGGGACTTCGCCCTACGAGCAGTACTTC. Translated, it gives CANRPGQGTSPYEQYF.

Remarks on this clonotype: Sequence at one end of the junction differs from germline and may be a read error. The chain couples TRBV6-2 or TRBV6-3 to TRBJ1-6; TRBD1 matches 8 bases. CDR1 and CDR2 from the germline V gene are MNHEY and SVGEGT. This CDR3 region has 15 residues. This chain's CDR3 is CATSYTTGEDSPLRF. CDR3 nucleotides: TGTGCCACCAGTTACACGACAGGGGAGGATTCACCCCTCCGCTTT.

The table lists this clonotype with a few counts. The rearrangement links TRBV2 to TRBJ2-3; the D is unclear. CDR3 length: 11 amino acids. Germline CDR1 and CDR2: SNHLY and FYNNEI. The V and J ends lost 4 bases and 6 bases respectively, with 5 bases between them. The CDR3 coding sequence is TGTGCCAGCAGTGCTGGGGATACGCAGTATTTT. This gives the protein CASSAGDTQYF.

The J gene is TRBJ1-2, the V gene TRBV6-6, with TRBD1 matching over 8 bases. Germline CDR1 is MNHNY and CDR2 is SVGAGI (reference sequence). The CDR3 has 14 amino acids. After removal of 8 bases from V and 4 bases from J, the junction contained 9 bases not matched to a gene. The CDR3, as DNA: TGTGCCAGCCTGAGGGGTGGACAGGGCTATGGCTACACCTTC. This sequence encodes CASLRGGQGYGYTF.

This clonotype was seen many times. A read error is possible here, since a much larger clone lies one base away. This chain links TRBV5-1 with TRBJ1-2; 7 nucleotides line up with TRBD1. The CDR3 runs to 16 residues. CDR1 and CDR2 from the germline V gene are SGHRS and YFSETQ. The junction had 8 bases not matched to a gene; V was cut back by 0 bases and J by 3 bases. The CDR3 sequence: CASSLDRGDPDYGYTF. The CDR3 DNA sequence: TGCGCCAGCAGCTTGGACAGGGGCGATCCTGACTATGGCTACACCTTC. Combining the CDR3 with reference TRBV5-1 and TRBJ1-2 gives the whole variable domain KAGVTQTPRYLIKTRGQQVTLSCSPISGHRSVSWYQQTPGQGLQFLFEYFSETQRNKGNFPGRFSGRQFSNSRSEMNVSTLELGDSALYLCASSLDRGDPDYGYTFGSGTRLTVV.

The chain recombines TRBV7-2 with TRBJ2-2; D is undetermined. Germline-derived CDR1 and CDR2 are SGHTA and FQGNSA. Trimming removed 6 bases at V and 8 bases at J, with 13 bases between. The CDR3 loop spans 13 amino acids. The CDR3 here is CASSIGPRGELFF. In nucleotides, the CDR3 is TGTGCCAGCAGTATAGGACCTAGGGGGGAGCTGTTTTTT.

Comments on this clonotype: Because the CDR3 is missing its conserved closing phenylalanine or tryptophan, this is likely a read error. No DNA is shown, since the ends of the CDR3 on it are uncertain; the CDR3 is the one TCRdb lists. The chain recombines TRBV10-1 with TRBJ1-2. Germline CDR1 and CDR2: WNHNN and SYGVQD (reference sequence). The CDR3 has 11 residues if both end residues are counted. CDR3 in amino acids: CASSPPLTSGG.

Note on this clonotype: Given a much more abundant clone one base away, this may be a read error. The rearrangement links TRBV18 to TRBJ2-7, with D possibly being TRBD2 (6 bases). The CDR3 loop spans 15 amino acids. V gave up 1 base and J gave up 6 bases, with 16 bases separating them. Looked up from germline, CDR1 is KGHSH and CDR2 is LQKENI. CDR3 region: CASSPLGGGTCEQYF. The CDR3 DNA follows: TGTGCCAGCTCACCACTCGGCGGAGGGACCTGCGAGCAGTACTTC.

In its sample, this clonotype was seen many times. The chain combines TRBV18 with TRBJ1-2; D not certain. The V gene lost 1 base and the J gene lost 6 bases, with 12 bases spanning the gap. Germline V gene data show CDR1 as KGHSH and CDR2 as LQKENI. The CDR3 has 14 amino acids. The CDR3 DNA reads as TGTGCCAGCTCACCACGGTCAAGGGCGGATGGCTACACCTTC. Translation: CASSPRSRADGYTF.

In nucleotides, the CDR3 is TGTGCCAGCAGCCACCCCCCCGGGGAGCTGTTTTTT. This gives the protein CASSHPPGELFF. The chain joins TRBV14 to TRBJ2-2; D is ambiguous. Deletions cut 3 bases from V and 6 bases from J, with 5 bases between. In germline, CDR1 is SGHDN, CDR2 FVKESK. The CDR3 spans 12 residues.

Concerning this clonotype itself: A read error is possible here, since a much larger clone lies one base away. This chain links TRBV6-6 with TRBJ2-5; D is uncertain. The length of the CDR3 is 12 residues. Trimming removed 7 bases at V and 4 bases at J, with 10 bases between. The germline V gene encodes CDR1 MNHNY and CDR2 SVGAGI (reference sequence). In DNA form, the CDR3 reads TGTGCCAGCAATGGAGTTGGAGAGACCCAGTACTTC. Amino acids: CASNGVGETQYF.

Turning to this clonotype: A much larger clone differs by one base, so this may be a read error. The J gene is TRBJ2-1, the V gene TRBV4-3, with a tentative D call TRBD2 (5 bases). Germline-derived CDR1 and CDR2 are LGHNA and YSLEER. This CDR3 is 15 amino acids long. The CDR3 spells CASSQRGGWNNEQLF. CDR3 sequence (DNA): TGCGCCAGCAGCCAAAGAGGCGGGTGGAACAATGAGCAGCTCTTC.

Regarding this clonotype: This may stem from a read error, because a much larger clone lies one nucleotide away. CDR3 DNA sequence: TGCGCCAGCAGCCCACCAAGAAGGGGGACCCTCCAAGAGGCCCAGTACTTC. It is translated as CASSPPRRGTLQEAQYF. The chain uses TRBV4-1 and TRBJ2-5; weak D call: TRBD1 (6 bases). In germline, CDR1 is MGHRA, CDR2 YSYEKL. The CDR3 sequence is 17 residues long.

This sequence joins TRBV7-3 and TRBJ2-1; the D gene is possibly TRBD2 (6 bases). The CDR3 has 15 residues. The germline V gene has CDR1 SGHTA and CDR2 FQGTGA. V lost 4 bases and J lost 8, with 18 bases in between. The DNA for the CDR3 is TGTGCCAGCAGCTCGGAATCCGGGACTTACGATGAGCAGTTCTTC. Protein product: CASSSESGTYDEQFF.

This clonotype was seen many times. The chain is built from TRBV7-3 and TRBJ2-2; 7 bases fit TRBD1. CDR1 is SGHTA, CDR2 FQGTGA, per germline. After removal of 2 bases from V and 3 bases from J, the junction contained 15 bases not matched to a gene. The CDR3 is 19 residues long. DNA for the CDR3: TGTGCCAGCAGCTTAGGGAAAAGGGCCCGGGACAGAGACACCGGGGAGCTGTTTTTT. Residues: CASSLGKRARDRDTGELFF.

Comment on this clonotype: The CDR3 end shows no conserved phenylalanine or tryptophan, and so a read error is likely. The chain employs TRBV19 and TRBJ1-1; TRBD1 matches 8 bases. Germline CDR1 is LNHDA and CDR2 is SQIVND (reference sequence). The ends lost 3 bases at V and 5 bases at J; junction bases unmatched: 5. This CDR3 region has 14 residues. The CDR3: CASSIRTGSTEAFS. DNA for the CDR3: TGTGCCAGTAGTATTCGGACAGGGTCTACTGAAGCTTTCTCT.

V gene TRBV20-1 combines with J gene TRBJ2-1; 8 bases map to TRBD2. The V gene's germline CDR1 is DFQATT and CDR2 SNEGSKA (reference sequence). The CDR3 extends over 15 amino acids. The V segment lost 2 bases and the J segment 6 bases; nucleotides outside the gene matches: 9. The chain's CDR3 is CSARHRRLALNEQFF. In DNA, the CDR3 is TGCAGTGCTAGACATCGGAGACTAGCGCTCAATGAGCAGTTCTTC.

This chain links TRBV20-1 with TRBJ2-1; unclear D gene. The CDR3 extends over 11 amino acids. From germline, CDR1 is DFQATT and CDR2 SNEGSKA (reference sequence). Trimming cost V 5 bases and J 6 bases, with 8 bases left between them. CDR3 in DNA: TGCAGTGCTGGGCAGCCCAATGAGCAGTTCTTC. It specifies CSAGQPNEQFF.

This clonotype was picked up many times. The chain has TRBV10-3 and TRBJ2-5, with 8 bases fitting TRBD1. Germline CDR1 reads ENHRY; CDR2 reads SYGVKD. V gave up 5 bases and J gave up 5 bases; unmatched junction bases: 7. The CDR3 has 14 residues. This chain's CDR3 is CAISPGQGRETQYF. The CDR3 DNA reads as TGTGCCATCAGTCCCGGACAGGGAAGGGAGACCCAGTACTTC.

The table lists this clonotype with a count of one. The junction departs from germline at one end; a sequencing error may be responsible. The rearrangement links TRBV6-6 to TRBJ1-3; unclear D gene. Germline CDR1 MNHNY, CDR2 SVGAGI (reference sequence). The CDR3 contains 13 residues. CDR3 bases: TGTGCCAGCAGAAGGAGCTCTGGAGACACCGTATATTTT. Amino acid sequence: CASRRSSGDTVYF.

V usage is TRBV25-1 and J usage is TRBJ1-2, with TRBD1 matching 9 bases. CDR3 length: 14 residues. Germline loops: CDR1 MGHDK, CDR2 SYGVNS. CDR3 bases: TGTGCTAGATTCGGACAGGGGCTAAACTATGGCTACACCTTC. It translates to CARFGQGLNYGYTF.

This clonotype was seen at least ten times. V gene TRBV7-3 combines with J gene TRBJ2-5, with 9 bases matching TRBD2. J gave up 3 bases and V 8 bases, and 10 bases lay outside the gene matches. Germline V gene data show CDR1 as SGHTA and CDR2 as FQGTGA. The CDR3 sequence is 15 residues long. Written as DNA, the CDR3 is TGTGCCAGCGCCCCAGCGGGGGGATCTGAAGAGACCCAGTACTTC. This codes for CASAPAGGSEETQYF.

This clonotype was recorded at least ten times. The chain couples TRBV20-1 to TRBJ2-4; the D gene is possibly TRBD1 (6 bases). Trimming shortened V by 0 bases and J by 6 bases, and 15 bases separated the two germline ends. CDR3 length: 15 residues. Germline values: CDR1 DFQATT, CDR2 SNEGSKA (reference sequence). Here the CDR3 reads CSARDEQGSGNIQYF. The DNA for the CDR3 is TGCAGTGCTAGAGATGAACAGGGATCAGGAAACATTCAGTACTTC.

The chain carries TRBV2 and TRBJ2-2; TRBD1 agrees at 10 bases. V gave up 3 bases and J gave up 6 bases; unmatched junction bases: 7. Germline CDR1 SNHLY, CDR2 FYNNEI. The CDR3 covers 16 residues. The CDR3 DNA is TGTGCCAGCAGTGACCCCTTGGACAGGGGGTCCGGGGAGCTGTTTTTT. Encoded protein: CASSDPLDRGSGELFF.

Many counts were recorded for this clonotype. The V gene is TRBV12-3 or TRBV12-4, the J gene TRBJ2-5, with 8 nucleotides matching TRBD2. V trimming: 6 bases; J trimming: 5 bases; junction bases outside the gene matches: 5. The CDR3 has 13 amino acids. The CDR3 sequence is CASRGGRRETQYF. As DNA, the CDR3 is TGTGCCAGCAGGGGCGGGAGGCGGGAGACCCAGTACTTC.

This clonotype was detected once. This rearrangement joins TRBV15 to TRBJ2-1; a weak D match, TRBD2 (6 bases). Germline-derived CDR1 and CDR2 are LNHNV and YYDKDF (reference sequence). The V and J ends lost 0 bases and 2 bases respectively, with 14 bases between them. The CDR3 is 17 amino acids. The CDR3 DNA follows: TGTGCCACCAGCAGAGATCGCGGGGCTGGTGCCTACAATGAGCAGTTCTTC. This translates into CATSRDRGAGAYNEQFF. Based on the CDR3 plus reference TRBV15 and TRBJ2-1, the full variable domain is DAMVIQNPRYQVTQFGKPVTLSCSQTLNHNVMYWYQQKSSQAPKLLFHYYDKDFNNEADTPDNFQSRRPNTSFCFLDIRSPGLGDTAMYLCATSRDRGAGAYNEQFFGPGTRLTVL.